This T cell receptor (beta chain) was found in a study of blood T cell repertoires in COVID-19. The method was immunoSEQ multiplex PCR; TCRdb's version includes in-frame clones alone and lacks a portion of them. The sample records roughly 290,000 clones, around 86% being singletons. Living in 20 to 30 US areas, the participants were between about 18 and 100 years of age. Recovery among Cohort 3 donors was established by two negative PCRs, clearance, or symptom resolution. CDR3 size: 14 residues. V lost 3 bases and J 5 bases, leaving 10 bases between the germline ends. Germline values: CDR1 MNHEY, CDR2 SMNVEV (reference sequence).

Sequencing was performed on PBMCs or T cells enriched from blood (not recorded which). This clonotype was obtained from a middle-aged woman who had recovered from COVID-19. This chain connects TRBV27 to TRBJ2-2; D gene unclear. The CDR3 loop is CASSFTIVTGELFF. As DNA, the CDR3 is TGTGCCAGCAGTTTCACTATCGTTACCGGGGAGCTGTTTTTT.